One sample yielded the 19 T cell receptor beta chains listed below, sequenced in a study of cytomegalovirus exposure and HLA in healthy donors. This PCR relied on a set of 60 Vbeta primers and 13 Jbeta primers. Sequencing was performed with immunoSEQ multiplex PCR; in TCRdb, only in-frame clones are kept and a portion is missing. This table has some 200,000 clones, around four fifths appearing once. The material sequenced was PBMCs. Receptors were obtained from a man aged 50 to 60 in good health and CMV-seronegative.

The chain links TRBV27 to TRBJ2-2; possibly TRBD1 for D (5 bases). Germline loops: CDR1 MNHEY, CDR2 SMNVEV (reference sequence). There are 14 residues in the CDR3. V lost 7 bases, J lost 5 bases, and 14 bases lay in between. CDR3 DNA: TGTGCCAGCATTTCGGCAGGGTTAACCGGGGAGCTGTTTTTT. It yields the protein CASISAGLTGELFF.

J is TRBJ2-5 and V is TRBV5-4, with TRBD2 matching 11 bases. From germline, CDR1 is SGHNT and CDR2 YYREEE (reference sequence). With V trimmed by 4 bases and J by 2 bases, 16 bases remained unmatched. This CDR3 has 19 amino acids. The CDR3: CASSHPGTSGQKGQETQYF. The CDR3 DNA sequence: TGTGCCAGCAGCCATCCCGGGACTAGCGGCCAAAAGGGACAAGAGACCCAGTACTTC.

This chain links TRBV19 with TRBJ2-6; 7 positions match TRBD1. Germline values: CDR1 LNHDA, CDR2 SQIVND (reference sequence). The CDR3 is 16 amino acids. V was pared by 6 bases and J by 4 bases, with 9 bases of the junction left unmatched. The CDR3 sequence: CASRPEGAVGANVLTF. The CDR3 DNA reads as TGTGCCAGTAGGCCCGAGGGGGCGGTGGGGGCCAACGTCCTGACTTTC.

The chain links TRBV6-6 to TRBJ1-1; D is unclear. V lost 2 bases and J 5 bases, leaving 12 bases between the germline ends. The CDR3 is 14 residues long. Per the germline V gene, CDR1 is MNHNY and CDR2 is SVGAGI (reference sequence). CDR3 coding DNA: TGTGCCAGCAGTTACGTCGGAGGAGGGACTGAAGCTTTCTTT. As protein: CASSYVGGGTEAFF.

The chain uses TRBV27 and TRBJ2-5; D call uncertain. Judging by the DNA end, TRBJ2-7 fits better; the J call may be wrong. The germline CDR1 and CDR2 sequences are MNHEY and SMNVEV (reference sequence). The CDR3 totals 14 residues. CDR3 sequence reads: CASSPPWRSYEQYF. The CDR3, as DNA: TGTGCCAGCAGCCCTCCGTGGCGGTCCTACGAGCAGTACTTC.

V and J are TRBV30 and TRBJ2-1; possibly TRBD2 for D (6 bases). Germline CDR1 reads GTSNPN; CDR2 reads SVGIG (reference sequence). This CDR3 comprises 16 residues. Between the trimmed V and J ends, which lost 5 bases and 8 bases, there was a span of 25 bases. The CDR3 sequence is CAWRPGLARGVYEQFF. In DNA, the CDR3 is TGTGCCTGGCGCCCGGGGCTAGCGAGAGGGGTGTATGAGCAGTTCTTC.

V and J are TRBV28 and TRBJ1-1; no definite D call. Germline CDR1 is MDHEN and CDR2 is SYDVKM. The CDR3 runs to 15 residues. V lost 2 bases and J 3 bases, leaving 13 bases between the germline ends. CDR3 DNA: TGTGCCAGCAGTTTAGGCCTCGGGTTCGACACTGAAGCTTTCTTT. Translating gives CASSLGLGFDTEAFF.

This clone was seen a few times. V is TRBV7-9 and J is TRBJ2-7; D may be TRBD2 (5 bases). Between the trimmed V and J ends, which lost 1 base and 1 base, there was a span of 8 bases. The CDR3 consists of 14 residues. Germline V gives CDR1 SEHNR, CDR2 FQNEAQ (reference sequence). The DNA for the CDR3 is TGTGCCAGCAGCTTAGTCGGGGAATCCTACGAGCAGTACTTC. As protein: CASSLVGESYEQYF.

The rearrangement links TRBV10-2 to TRBJ2-7, with no clear D. Germline CDR1 reads WSHSY; CDR2 reads SAAADI. Trimming pared 9 bases from V and 3 bases from J, leaving 15 bases between. The CDR3 totals 13 residues. The DNA for the CDR3 is TGCGCCAGTACCCTCGGGTCGGGCTACGAGCAGTACTTC. Translating it yields CASTLGSGYEQYF.

V is TRBV5-6 and J is TRBJ2-7; 9 nucleotides align to TRBD2. The trim removed 0 bases at V and 2 bases at J, leaving 6 bases unmatched. Germline-derived CDR1 and CDR2 are SGHDT and YYEEEE. The CDR3 runs 16 residues. The DNA for the CDR3 is TGTGCCAGCAGCTTGGTGACTAGCGGATGGACCTACGAGCAGTACTTC. Amino acid sequence: CASSLVTSGWTYEQYF.

For the CDR3, the DNA is TGTGCCAGCAGCTTATATGCGGAAAAACTGTTTTTT. This codes for CASSLYAEKLFF. The V and J genes are TRBV7-9 and TRBJ1-4, with D unresolved. The CDR3 covers 12 residues. CDR1 is SEHNR, CDR2 FQNEAQ, per germline (reference sequence). Trimming removed 2 bases from V and 8 bases from J, with 6 bases in between.

The rearrangement uses TRBV6-6 and TRBJ2-7; 7 bases are shared with TRBD2. The germline V gene has CDR1 MNHNY and CDR2 SVGAGI (reference sequence). The CDR3 contains 14 residues. V gave up 3 bases and J gave up 6 bases; unmatched junction bases: 8. Written as DNA, the CDR3 is TGTGCCAGCAGTTATGGGGCGGGAGTTAGCGAGCAGTACTTC. It encodes CASSYGAGVSEQYF.

The chain recombines TRBV29-1 with TRBJ1-1, with a tentative D call TRBD1 (5 bases). CDR3 length equals 12 residues. V shed 6 bases and J shed 1 base, with 9 bases lying between them. CDR1 is SQVTM, CDR2 ANQGSEA, per germline. The CDR3 region has the DNA TGCAGCGTCCTAGACAGGAACACTGAAGCTTTCTTT. As protein: CSVLDRNTEAFF.

This rearrangement joins TRBV20-1 to TRBJ2-7; D remains unclear. The CDR3 covers 11 residues. Germline V lookup: CDR1 DFQATT, CDR2 SNEGSKA (reference sequence). V was pared by 3 bases and J by 3 bases, with 6 bases between. CDR3 sequence (DNA): TGCAGTGCTAGCGACAACTACGAGCAGTACTTC. Its translation: CSASDNYEQYF.

The chain recombines TRBV28 with TRBJ1-2; 7 positions agree with TRBD1. The J segment lost 5 bases and the V segment lost 3 bases, leaving 12 bases of the junction unmatched. This CDR3 is built from 16 residues. The germline CDR1 and CDR2 sequences are MDHEN and SYDVKM. The CDR3 reads CASSFPQGSGKYGYTF. CDR3 nucleotides: TGTGCCAGCAGTTTCCCACAGGGGTCCGGGAAATATGGCTACACCTTC.

The chain uses TRBV5-4 and TRBJ2-3; no definite D call. This CDR3 has 13 amino acids. Germline V gene data show CDR1 as SGHNT and CDR2 as YYREEE (reference sequence). The V gene lost 1 base and the J gene lost 2 bases, with 5 bases spanning the gap. The CDR3 region has the DNA TGTGCCAGCAGCTTGTCTCCCACAGATACGCAGTATTTT. This encodes CASSLSPTDTQYF.

The chain couples TRBV5-6 to TRBJ1-5, with 9 bases lining up with TRBD1. The V and J ends lost 2 bases and 7 bases, in that order; junction bases with no gene match: 4. The CDR3 loop spans 14 amino acids. Germline CDR1 reads SGHDT; CDR2 reads YYEEEE. CDR3 DNA sequence: TGTGCCAGCAGCTTTCGGACAGGGGACCAGCCCCAGCATTTT. It specifies CASSFRTGDQPQHF.

The chain has TRBV5-1 and TRBJ2-1; 9 bases are shared with TRBD2. The V segment lost 6 bases and the J segment 6 bases; nucleotides outside the gene matches: 13. CDR3 length: 16 residues. The germline CDR1 and CDR2 sequences are SGHRS and YFSETQ. The CDR3 DNA follows: TGCGCCAGCACAGGTTCCCAAGCGGGAGGCCCCAATGAGCAGTTCTTC. Translation gives CASTGSQAGGPNEQFF.

This clone was detected only a few times. The CDR3 reads CASSPNGRGLGGGKNIQYF. As DNA, the CDR3 is TGTGCCAGCAGCCCAAATGGCAGGGGGCTCGGCGGGGGCAAAAACATTCAGTACTTC. This chain joins TRBV7-2 and TRBJ2-4, with a tentative D call TRBD1 (8 bases). Trimming removed 5 bases at V and 3 bases at J, with 26 bases between. Germline V gives CDR1 SGHTA, CDR2 FQGNSA. The length of the CDR3 is 19 residues. Based on the CDR3 plus reference TRBV7-2 and TRBJ2-4, the full variable domain is GAGVSQSPSNKVTEKGKDVELRCDPISGHTALYWYRQSLGQGLEFLIYFQGNSAPDKSGLPSDRFSAERTGGSVSTLTIQRTQQEDSAVYLCASSPNGRGLGGGKNIQYFGAGTRLSVL.